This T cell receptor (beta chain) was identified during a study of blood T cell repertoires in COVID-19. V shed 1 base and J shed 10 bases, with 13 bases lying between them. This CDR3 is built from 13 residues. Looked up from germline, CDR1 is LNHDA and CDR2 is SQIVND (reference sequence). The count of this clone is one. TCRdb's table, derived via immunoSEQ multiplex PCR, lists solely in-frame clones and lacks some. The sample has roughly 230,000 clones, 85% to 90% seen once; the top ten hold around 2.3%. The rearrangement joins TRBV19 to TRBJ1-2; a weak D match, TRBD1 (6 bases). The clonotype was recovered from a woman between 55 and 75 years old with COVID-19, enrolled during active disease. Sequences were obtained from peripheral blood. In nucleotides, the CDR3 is TGTGCCAGTAGTATAGGGGGGCTACAGGACTACACCTTC. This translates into CASSIGGLQDYTF.